Below are 26 T cell receptor beta chains sequenced from a single sample in a study of OX40 agonist ivuxolimab in advanced cancers. The method was immunoSEQ multiplex PCR; TCRdb's version includes in-frame clones alone and lacks a portion of them. The sample consists of tens of thousands of clones, 85% to 90% of them appearing once. Material: CD4+ or CD8+ T cells sorted from blood, obtained in a trial of the OX40 agonist ivuxolimab. The receptors come from an adult with an advanced solid tumor such as melanoma, head and neck, liver or kidney cancer.

V usage is TRBV6-4 and J usage is TRBJ2-2, with D possibly TRBD1 on 6 matching bases. Germline V CDR1 and CDR2: MRHNA, SNTAGT. CDR3 length: 14 amino acids. Trimming removed 5 bases from V and 1 base from J, with 8 bases in between. CDR3 sequence: CASSPTGNTGELFF. DNA of the CDR3: TGTGCCAGCAGTCCGACAGGGAACACCGGGGAGCTGTTTTTT.

The sample holds one count of this clone. The chain is built from TRBV5-1 and TRBJ1-4; tentatively, D is TRBD1 (5 bases). The germline V gene encodes CDR1 SGHRS and CDR2 YFSETQ. V gave up 4 bases and J gave up 0 bases, with 16 bases separating them. This CDR3 contains 17 residues. CDR3 in DNA: TGCGCCAGCAGCCCACCCCTTGGGGGTTCAACTAATGAAAAACTGTTTTTT. Protein sequence: CASSPPLGGSTNEKLFF.

Worth noting for this clone: Its ends do not fully match the called genes, so a read error is possible. The CDR3 is CASSLERTDTQYF. CDR3 sequence (DNA): TGCGCCAGCAGCTTGGAGCGCACGGATACGCAGTATTTT. The rearrangement links TRBV5-1 to TRBJ2-3; D gene ambiguous. Germline V gene data show CDR1 as SGHRS and CDR2 as YFSETQ. There are 13 residues in the CDR3.

This chain joins TRBV7-3 and TRBJ2-1; 8 bases map to TRBD2. Germline lookup yields CDR1 SGHTA and CDR2 FQGTGA. The CDR3 has 14 amino acids. Trimming at V came to 7 bases and at J to 1 base, leaving 3 bases not matched to a gene. The CDR3 protein is CASKAGGSYNEQFF. CDR3 DNA: TGTGCCAGCAAGGCGGGGGGTTCCTACAATGAGCAGTTCTTC.

As to this clone: At the DNA level, this CDR3 is encoded by other sequences in the same sample as well. The rearrangement joins TRBV9 to TRBJ2-2; D gene unclear. Germline CDR1 SGDLS, CDR2 YYNGEE. There are 13 residues in the CDR3. V gave up 0 bases and J gave up 5 bases, with 5 bases separating them. The chain's CDR3 is CASSVVPTGELFF. In nucleotides, the CDR3 is TGTGCCAGCAGCGTAGTCCCAACCGGGGAGCTGTTTTTT.

The genes are TRBV20-1 and TRBJ1-4; D gene uncertain. CDR1 and CDR2 from the germline V gene are DFQATT and SNEGSKA (reference sequence). V was clipped by 6 bases and J by 4 bases, with 6 bases between them. CDR3 size: 11 residues. The CDR3 region has the DNA TGCAGTGCCCCATATAATGAAAAACTGTTTTTT. It translates to CSAPYNEKLFF.

This chain uses TRBV18 with TRBJ1-1; no definite D call. CDR1 is KGHSH, CDR2 LQKENI, per germline. The CDR3 contains 14 residues. Trimming took off 3 bases at V and 1 base at J, with 9 bases between the two ends. The CDR3, as DNA: TGTGCCAGCTCACCCGGACTTCAGAACACTGAAGCTTTCTTT. It specifies CASSPGLQNTEAFF.

This clone occurred once. This CDR3 reads CASAHLGLAGGNRRGENEQFF. In DNA form, the CDR3 reads TGTGCCAGCGCCCACCTCGGACTAGCGGGGGGCAACCGCCGGGGGGAGAATGAGCAGTTCTTC. V gene TRBV27 combines with J gene TRBJ2-1; 14 positions match TRBD2. V lost 8 bases and J lost 7; bases outside the gene matches: 25. Germline values: CDR1 MNHEY, CDR2 SMNVEV (reference sequence). The CDR3 extends over 21 amino acids.

V gene TRBV4-1 combines with J gene TRBJ2-1, with 7 bases aligning to TRBD2. There are 14 residues in the CDR3. The junction had 5 bases not matched to a gene; V was cut back by 5 bases and J by 4 bases. Per germline, CDR1 MGHRA and CDR2 YSYEKL. The CDR3 loop is CASSRVAGYNEQFF. The CDR3 bases are TGCGCCAGCAGCAGGGTAGCGGGTTACAATGAGCAGTTCTTC.

The chain uses TRBV27 and TRBJ2-2, with 9 bases identical to TRBD1. In germline, CDR1 is MNHEY, CDR2 SMNVEV (reference sequence). Trimming at V came to 5 bases and at J to 8 bases, leaving 12 bases not matched to a gene. The CDR3 is 16 residues long. This chain's CDR3 is CASSPGTGRGWGELFF. DNA of the CDR3: TGTGCCAGCAGTCCCGGGACAGGGAGGGGCTGGGGGGAGCTGTTTTTT.

The chain recombines TRBV18 with TRBJ1-1, with 9 bases that match TRBD1. Germline CDR1 and CDR2: KGHSH and LQKENI. V was clipped by 5 bases and J by 5 bases; unmatched bases: 9. This CDR3 contains 15 residues. This chain's CDR3 is CASSKGQGRGTEAFF. The CDR3 DNA reads TGTGCCAGCTCAAAAGGACAGGGGAGGGGAACTGAAGCTTTCTTT.

The V call is TRBV27, the J call TRBJ1-5; D gene unclear. Germline CDR1 reads MNHEY; CDR2 reads SMNVEV (reference sequence). The CDR3 is 14 amino acids. V dropped 2 bases and J dropped 2 bases, with 7 bases sitting between them. The CDR3 protein is CASSLGSGNQPQHF. CDR3 sequence (DNA): TGTGCCAGCAGTTTAGGGTCAGGCAATCAGCCCCAGCATTTT.

The V call is TRBV4-1, the J call TRBJ1-2; 9 nucleotides line up with TRBD1. The CDR3 has 15 residues. V was pared by 3 bases and J by 6 bases, with 8 bases of the junction left unmatched. The germline V gene encodes CDR1 MGHRA and CDR2 YSYEKL. CDR3 amino acids: CASSQMAGQGNGYTF. The CDR3 DNA sequence: TGCGCCAGCAGCCAGATGGCGGGACAGGGAAATGGCTACACCTTC.

The CDR3 DNA reads TGTGCCAGCAGCTTAGAGACAGCAAACTATGGCTACACCTTC. Translating it yields CASSLETANYGYTF. The chain joins TRBV7-9 to TRBJ1-2; D may be TRBD1 (5 bases). Germline V gives CDR1 SEHNR, CDR2 FQNEAQ (reference sequence). This CDR3 is built from 14 residues. The germline V and J ends were trimmed by 1 base and 2 bases, with 8 bases remaining between them.

The chain links TRBV7-2 to TRBJ2-4; TRBD2 matches at 7 bases. V shed 5 bases and J 6 bases; nucleotides not matched to a gene: 13. The length of the CDR3 is 16 residues. Germline lookup yields CDR1 SGHTA and CDR2 FQGNSA. The CDR3 protein is CASSPNYGRSINIQYF. The CDR3 DNA sequence: TGTGCCAGCAGCCCAAACTACGGGAGGTCTATAAACATTCAGTACTTC.

The rearrangement joins TRBV6-5 to TRBJ1-2; D is perhaps TRBD1 (6 bases). This CDR3 region has 13 residues. Between the trimmed V and J ends, which lost 10 bases and 3 bases, there was a span of 15 bases. Per germline, CDR1 MNHEY and CDR2 SVGAGI. The CDR3 region is CATRVDRDYGYTF. In nucleotides, the CDR3 is TGTGCCACCAGGGTGGACAGAGACTATGGCTACACCTTC.

The chain couples TRBV7-6 to TRBJ2-1; no clear D. CDR1 is SGHVS, CDR2 FNYEAQ, per germline. The CDR3 has 15 amino acids. V was pared by 0 bases and J by 4 bases, with 10 bases between. The DNA for the CDR3 is TGTGCCAGCAGCTTAGCGAGATCTAAGTACAATGAGCAGTTCTTC. Its translation: CASSLARSKYNEQFF.

V and J are TRBV27 and TRBJ1-2, with D perhaps matching TRBD1 (5 bases). The CDR3 has 16 residues. V lost 5 bases and J 4 bases, leaving 20 bases between the germline ends. CDR1 and CDR2 (germline): MNHEY, SMNVEV (reference sequence). The CDR3 nucleotides are TGTGCCAGCAGTCCGATATATCAAGCCGGGGCCTATGGCTACACCTTC. This codes for CASSPIYQAGAYGYTF.

This rearrangement joins TRBV2 to TRBJ2-7; TRBD1 might be the D (6 bases). Per the germline V gene, CDR1 is SNHLY and CDR2 is FYNNEI. V was cut by 5 bases and J by 4 bases, with 15 bases left in between. The CDR3 is made up of 14 amino acids. The CDR3 protein is CASSLYGQSYEQYF. The CDR3 DNA follows: TGTGCCAGCAGTTTATATGGACAGTCATACGAGCAGTACTTC.

The V call is TRBV11-2, the J call TRBJ2-4, with a possible D match to TRBD2 (6 bases). The germline CDR1 and CDR2 sequences are SGHAT and FQNNGV. V lost 7 bases, J lost 1 base, and 8 bases lay in between. There are 13 residues in the CDR3. The CDR3 DNA reads TGTGCCAGCACAGGGAGGGCCAAAAACATTCAGTACTTC. It specifies CASTGRAKNIQYF.

The V gene is TRBV7-2, the J gene TRBJ1-5; no definite D call. Looked up from germline, CDR1 is SGHTA and CDR2 is FQGNSA. Trimming stripped 3 bases from V and 2 bases from J, with 11 bases between. The CDR3 spans 15 residues. The CDR3 DNA reads TGTGCCAGCAGCTTGGGATCGGCTGGCAATCAGCCCCAGCATTTT. This sequence encodes CASSLGSAGNQPQHF.

As to this clone: Other DNA sequences in the same sample also yield this CDR3. V usage is TRBV18 and J usage is TRBJ2-7, with TRBD1 matching over 7 bases. Germline CDR1 reads KGHSH; CDR2 reads LQKENI. The junction had 5 bases not matched to a gene; V was cut back by 6 bases and J by 0 bases. This CDR3 spans 14 amino acids. Here the CDR3 DNA reads TGTGCCAGCTCTCAGGACAGGAGCTCCTACGAGCAGTACTTC. As protein: CASSQDRSSYEQYF.

This clone was seen just once. CDR3 in amino acids: CASSAPGLAGSYEQYF. CDR3 nucleotides: TGTGCCAGCAGTGCTCCGGGACTAGCGGGATCCTACGAGCAGTACTTC. J is TRBJ2-7 and V is TRBV2; 13 nucleotides match TRBD2. Per the germline V gene, CDR1 is SNHLY and CDR2 is FYNNEI. The V segment lost 4 bases and the J segment 1 base; nucleotides outside the gene matches: 4. The CDR3 runs 16 residues.

There are a few counts of this clone. The sample has other DNA sequences that encode this CDR3 too. The chain employs TRBV30 and TRBJ2-2; TRBD2 might be the D (5 bases). Trimming cost V 3 bases and J 6 bases, with 11 bases left between them. CDR1 and CDR2 (germline): GTSNPN, SVGIG (reference sequence). The CDR3 is 13 residues long. The CDR3 loop is CAWSEGAAGELFF. DNA for the CDR3: TGTGCCTGGAGCGAGGGTGCGGCCGGGGAGCTGTTTTTT. The full variable domain, completed using reference TRBV30 and TRBJ2-2, is SQTIHQWPATLVQPVGSPLSLECTVEGTSNPNLYWYRQAAGRGLQLLFYSVGIGQISSEVPQNLSASRPQDRQFILSSKKLLLSDSGFYLCAWSEGAAGELFFGEGSRLTVL.

This rearrangement joins TRBV5-8 to TRBJ1-2, with D unresolved. This CDR3 region has 12 residues. In germline, CDR1 is SGHTS, CDR2 YDEGEE. The germline V and J ends were trimmed by 9 bases and 1 base, with 10 bases remaining between them. For the CDR3, the DNA is TGTGCCAACCAGGACCTTAACTATGGCTACACCTTC. This encodes CANQDLNYGYTF. Based on the CDR3 plus reference TRBV5-8 and TRBJ1-2, the full variable domain is EAGVTQSPTHLIKTRGQQATLRCSPISGHTSVYWYQQALGLGLQFLLWYDEGEERNRGNFPPRFSGRQFPNYSSELNVNALELEDSALYLCANQDLNYGYTFGSGTRLTVV.

This chain uses TRBV7-3 with TRBJ2-1, with 9 bases lining up with TRBD2. This CDR3 has 15 amino acids. The trim removed 4 bases at V and 2 bases at J, leaving 3 bases unmatched. Germline-derived CDR1 and CDR2 are SGHTA and FQGTGA. CDR3 coding DNA: TGTGCCAGCAGCTCCTCTAGCGGGGCCTACAATGAGCAGTTCTTC. It codes for CASSSSSGAYNEQFF.